One sample yielded the 17 T cell receptor beta chains listed below, sequenced in a study of blood T cells in healthy people across ages. Primed by a sample-barcoded 5' primer and a J-beta primer mix, a second PCR proceeded for roughly 6 to 12 cycles. TCRdb independently ran MiXCR on the 5' RACE reads; one entry per CDR3 protein. Seen here are about 930,000 distinct CDR3 sequences, about 27% observed once, and the top ten hold approximately 10%. This sample also appeared in a second study, on T cells of mothers and their children.

Source material: blood. These receptors were obtained from a woman between 35 and 50 years old in good health.

This chain uses TRBV7-8 with TRBJ1-2; the D gene is possibly TRBD1 (5 bases). V gave up 5 bases and J gave up 4 bases, with 11 bases separating them. The CDR3 is 13 residues long. Per the germline V gene, CDR1 is SGHVS and CDR2 is FQNEAQ. In nucleotides, the CDR3 is TGTGCCAGCAGCGGCGACAGAACCTATGGCTACACCTTC. Its protein product is CASSGDRTYGYTF.

This chain links TRBV20-1 with TRBJ1-5, with D perhaps TRBD1 (5 bases). The germline gives CDR1 DFQATT, CDR2 SNEGSKA (reference sequence). V gave up 4 bases and J gave up 1 base, with 11 bases separating them. CDR3 length equals 14 residues. The CDR3 loop is CSATIGVSNQPQHF. DNA for the CDR3: TGCAGTGCTACAATAGGGGTCAGCAATCAGCCCCAGCATTTT.

This clonotype was detected many times. This chain uses TRBV20-1 with TRBJ1-5; no clear D gene. The CDR3 has 14 residues. V lost 6 bases to trimming and J lost 1 base, with 13 bases between them. CDR1 and CDR2 from the germline V gene are DFQATT and SNEGSKA (reference sequence). The CDR3 nucleotides read TGCAGTGCCCCAACACCCCCGAGCAATCAGCCCCAGCATTTT. Translated, it gives CSAPTPPSNQPQHF.

This clonotype has just a few counts. J is TRBJ2-5 and V is TRBV7-3; a possible D gene is TRBD2 (6 bases). V shed 4 bases and J shed 11 bases, with 23 bases lying between them. This CDR3 region has 15 residues. Germline values: CDR1 SGHTA, CDR2 FQGTGA. The CDR3 region is CASSSLLAPYNEQYF. In DNA form, the CDR3 reads TGTGCCAGCAGCTCCTTACTAGCCCCCTACAATGAGCAGTACTTC.

This clonotype turned up a few times. CDR3 loop: CASSLGQGAMETQYF. The CDR3 DNA reads as TGCGCCAGCAGCTTAGGACAGGGGGCTATGGAGACCCAGTACTTC. The rearrangement uses TRBV5-1 and TRBJ2-5, with TRBD1 matching over 11 bases. The CDR3 totals 15 residues. V lost 2 bases, J lost 5 bases, and 5 bases stayed unmatched. The germline CDR1 and CDR2 sequences are SGHRS and YFSETQ.

This sequence joins TRBV2 and TRBJ2-5, with 9 bases aligning to TRBD2. Trimming cost V 7 bases and J 12 bases; bases outside gene matches: 12. In germline, CDR1 is SNHLY, CDR2 FYNNEI. The CDR3 has 13 residues. In DNA, the CDR3 is TGTGCCAGCAACCGAGGAGCGGGGGGCTCCAAGTACTTC. Its protein is CASNRGAGGSKYF.

A word on this clonotype: This may be a read error, as it is one base from a much larger clone. This chain links TRBV12-3 or TRBV12-4 with TRBJ2-1, with 7 positions matching TRBD1. The CDR3 runs 12 residues. Trimming took 3 bases from V and 11 from J; bases not matched to a gene: 4. The CDR3 region is CASSFQGDKQFF. CDR3 sequence (DNA): TGTGCCAGCAGTTTTCAGGGGGATAAGCAGTTCTTC.

This clonotype occurred many times. The chain uses TRBV29-1 and TRBJ1-4; no definite D call. The CDR3 is 13 amino acids. With 7 bases removed from V and 0 bases from J, the gap between germline ends came to 9 bases. CDR1 is SQVTM, CDR2 ANQGSEA, per germline. For the CDR3, the DNA is TGCAGCGCTCGGACGTCAACTAATGAAAAACTGTTTTTT. Protein: CSARTSTNEKLFF.

This clonotype was seen a few times. The V call is TRBV9, the J call TRBJ2-7, with 9 bases that match TRBD1. The CDR3 is 15 amino acids. Germline trimming cut 1 base from V and 5 bases from J; bases unmatched to any gene: 7. The V gene's germline CDR1 is SGDLS and CDR2 YYNGEE. CDR3 bases: TGTGCCAGCAGCGTATCCACAGGGGGCAGGAACGAGCAGTACTTC. It encodes CASSVSTGGRNEQYF.

This chain connects TRBV30 to TRBJ1-5, with D possibly matching TRBD1 (5 bases). The germline CDR1 and CDR2 sequences are GTSNPN and SVGIG (reference sequence). With 3 bases removed from V and 3 bases from J, the gap between germline ends came to 9 bases. This CDR3 has 13 amino acids. The CDR3 DNA follows: TGTGCCTGGAGCCACAGGTTCAATCAGCCCCAGCATTTT. Translating it yields CAWSHRFNQPQHF.

The chain couples TRBV7-6 to TRBJ1-6; D is unresolved. In germline, CDR1 is SGHVS, CDR2 FNYEAQ. Trimming took off 5 bases at V and 0 bases at J, with 8 bases between the two ends. This CDR3 is 15 amino acids long. The CDR3 bases are TGTGCCAGCAGCACTAAGAGCTCCTATAATTCACCCCTCCACTTT. It specifies CASSTKSSYNSPLHF.

This clonotype was picked up a small number of times. The V call is TRBV12-3 or TRBV12-4, the J call TRBJ2-3; the match to TRBD1 covers 7 bases. This CDR3 contains 14 residues. Trimming removed 5 bases from V and 8 bases from J; junction bases left unmatched: 10. The CDR3 here is CASSRTGTAGTQYF. For the CDR3, the DNA is TGTGCCAGCAGTCGCACCGGGACAGCAGGTACGCAGTATTTT.

This clonotype was detected many times. V gene TRBV20-1 combines with J gene TRBJ2-7; possible D gene TRBD2, 5 bases. Germline V CDR1 and CDR2: DFQATT, SNEGSKA (reference sequence). This CDR3 spans 12 amino acids. V was shortened by 3 bases and J by 3 bases, with 9 bases between the two germline ends. For the CDR3, the DNA is TGCAGTGCTAGGGGTGACTACTACGAGCAGTACTTC. This encodes CSARGDYYEQYF.

On this clonotype: A much more abundant neighbour one base away suggests this may be a read error. This chain uses TRBV7-9 with TRBJ2-4, with 7 bases identical to TRBD1. The CDR3 covers 16 residues. The germline V gene has CDR1 SEHNR and CDR2 FQNEAQ (reference sequence). After removal of 7 bases from V and 5 bases from J, the junction contained 14 bases not matched to a gene. The chain's CDR3 is CASNEGTGVRENIQYF. CDR3 in DNA: TGTGCCAGCAACGAAGGAACAGGGGTTAGGGAAAACATTCAGTACTTC. Full variable domain (rest looked up from reference TRBV7-9 and TRBJ2-4): DTGVSQNPRHKITKRGQNVTFRCDPISEHNRLYWYRQTLGQGPEFLTYFQNEAQLEKSRLLSDRFSAERPKGSFSTLEIQRTEQGDSAMYLCASNEGTGVRENIQYFGAGTRLSVL.

The chain couples TRBV9 to TRBJ1-4, with 7 bases that match TRBD1. The CDR3 covers 16 residues. From germline, CDR1 is SGDLS and CDR2 YYNGEE. The V and J ends lost 2 bases and 7 bases, in that order; junction bases with no gene match: 11. Written as DNA, the CDR3 is TGTGCCAGCAGCGTCGGAGACAGGGAGCAACGTGAAAAACTGTTTTTT. Amino acid sequence: CASSVGDREQREKLFF.

The chain's CDR3 is CASSLETRFNEQFF. The CDR3 region has the DNA TGCGCCAGCAGCTTGGAGACACGCTTCAATGAGCAGTTCTTC. The chain recombines TRBV5-1 with TRBJ2-1; D not resolved. This CDR3 is built from 14 residues. Trimming left V 0 bases short and J 6 bases short, with 10 bases between. Germline V gene sequence: CDR1 SGHRS, CDR2 YFSETQ.

This clonotype has a count of ten or more. CDR3 DNA sequence: TGTGCCACCGTCGTAGTCAACGAGCAGTACTTC. It codes for CATVVVNEQYF. The chain uses TRBV15 and TRBJ2-7; D uncertain. From germline, CDR1 is LNHNV and CDR2 YYDKDF (reference sequence). CDR3 size: 11 residues. Trimming shortened V by 8 bases and J by 5 bases, and 10 bases separated the two germline ends.